This T cell receptor (beta chain) emerged from a study of T cell responses to AZD1222 COVID-19 vaccine (dated by TCRdb to the early 2020s). Broadly, across the study: AZD1222 recipients given second doses at about 4 weeks or at about 12 weeks were pooled, since spike-specific TCR depth and breadth were not found to differ between the two schedules. Trial participants were enrolled by age into subgroups of 18-55, 56-69 and 70-plus years, and 148, 28 and 57 TCR-sequenced participants, respectively, were included in these subgroups. TCR sequencing covered more than 230 trial participants: 200 to 210 given two doses of AZD1222 and about 26 given two doses of MenACWY control vaccine.

The CDR3 regions of human TCRbeta chains were subjected to immunosequencing. The published analysis was carried out like this. Repertoire TCRs were checked for matches against a reference library of SARS-CoV-2-specific TCRs that had been generated using the MIRA antigen-specificity platform. Breadth meant the fraction of unique TCRs that were SARS-CoV-2-associated, whereas depth meant the fraction of total T cells that were SARS-CoV-2-associated. Using the MIRA data, each spike-specific TCR was assigned both to the spike region to which the TCR was reactive and to a CD4 or CD8 class. Log10-transformed breadth and depth values were compared by one-way ANOVA with Sidak's multiple comparisons tests. As stored in TCRdb, this immuneACCESS dataset retains in-frame rearrangements with V and J assigned. A fraction of the clones does not appear; measured against another copy, unresolved V genes explain less than half of the discrepancy, and the remainder lacks a known reason. V and J calls and clone size are as listed in that table; D and trimming were resolved from the DNA. This sample holds about 96,000 clones; about 88% were observed only once. More than 1.5% of the sample is taken by the ten largest.

The junction carries 12 bases between V and J, which are trimmed by 0 bases and 4 bases respectively. The CDR3 has 15 amino acids, counting the end cysteine and phenylalanine. Here the CDR3 DNA is all that survives: 45 bases in frame from base 1. The germline V gene (reference sequence) supplies CDR1 PRHDT and CDR2 FYEKMQ. As to this clone: The target of this receptor is not known. No quality values exist for individual bases; no much larger clone is one base distant.

The paper's findings and limits, for the study overall: A significant rise in spike-specific TCR breadth and depth was observed after two AZD1222 doses relative to day 0 and relative to MenACWY recipients. The whole spike protein was spanned by vaccine-associated CD4 TCRs, and dominant responses were seen in regions 160-218 and 743-854. Reportedly, almost half of the unique spike-specific TCRs recognized epitopes lying outside the regions that are mutated in the B.1.351 and B.1.1.7 variants. Most participants were white British and females outnumbered males, and the authors suggested that clonal diversity may have been underestimated. The 56-69-year group was small, and its depth increase did not reach significance, likely because of low power. No day 14 peak-response samples were available, so repertoires were characterized only after the peak T cell response. Conclusions about previously exposed vaccinees were limited because only a handful of AZD1222 recipients were SARS-CoV-2 seropositive at baseline.

Taken with the paper, the label for time point translates to: baseline before first vaccination. Vaccinee samples came from UK trials COV001 and COV002, including a single-blind randomized controlled phase 2/3 trial of AZD1222 (ChAdOx1 nCoV-19) in healthy adults. For TCRbeta chain sequencing, PBMC samples were collected from trial participants at day 0 and at day 28 after the second dose. The sequence joins TRBV13 to TRBJ1-2, with TRBD1 tentatively as D gene (5 bases match). The TCR comes from an adult in good health. The sample consisted of peripheral blood, taken on day 0 of AZD1222 vaccination. The CDR3 is CASSLGPGRSYGYTF. The bases read TGTGCCAGCAGCTTAGGCCCAGGGAGAAGCTATGGCTACACCTTC.